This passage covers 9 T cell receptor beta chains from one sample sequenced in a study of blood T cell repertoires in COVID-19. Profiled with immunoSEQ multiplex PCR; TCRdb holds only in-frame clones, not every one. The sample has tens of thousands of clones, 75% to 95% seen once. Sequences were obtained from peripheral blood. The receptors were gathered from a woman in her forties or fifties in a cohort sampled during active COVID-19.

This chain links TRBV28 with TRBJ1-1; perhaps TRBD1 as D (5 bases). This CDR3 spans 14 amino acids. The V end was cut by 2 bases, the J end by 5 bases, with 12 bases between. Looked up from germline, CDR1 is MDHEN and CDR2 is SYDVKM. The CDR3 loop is CASSLRLGLTEAFF. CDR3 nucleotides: TGTGCCAGCAGTTTACGTCTGGGGCTAACTGAAGCTTTCTTT. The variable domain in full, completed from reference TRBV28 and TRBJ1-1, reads DVKVTQSSRYLVKRTGEKVFLECVQDMDHENMFWYRQDPGLGLRLIYFSYDVKMKEKGDIPEGYSVSREKKERFSLILESASTNQTSMYLCASSLRLGLTEAFFGQGTRLTVV.

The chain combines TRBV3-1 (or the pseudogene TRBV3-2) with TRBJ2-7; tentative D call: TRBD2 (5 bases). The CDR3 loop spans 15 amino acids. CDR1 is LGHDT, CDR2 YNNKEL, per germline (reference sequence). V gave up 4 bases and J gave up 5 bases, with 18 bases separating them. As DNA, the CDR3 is TGTGCCAGCAGCCTCCGGGGTGTTAGTAACCACGAGCAGTACTTC. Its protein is CASSLRGVSNHEQYF.

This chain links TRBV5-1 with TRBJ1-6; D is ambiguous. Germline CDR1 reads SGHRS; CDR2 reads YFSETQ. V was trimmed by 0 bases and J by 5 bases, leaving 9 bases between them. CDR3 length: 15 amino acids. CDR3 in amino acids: CASSLGTNNNSPLHF. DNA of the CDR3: TGCGCCAGCAGCTTGGGCACTAACAATAATTCACCCCTCCACTTT.

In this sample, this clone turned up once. The CDR3 is CASYDMNTEAFF. The CDR3 DNA sequence: TGTGCCAGCTACGACATGAACACTGAAGCTTTCTTT. The rearrangement links TRBV6-5 to TRBJ1-1; D remains ambiguous. This CDR3 contains 12 residues. V gave up 8 bases and J gave up 0 bases, with 7 bases separating them. The germline gives CDR1 MNHEY, CDR2 SVGAGI.

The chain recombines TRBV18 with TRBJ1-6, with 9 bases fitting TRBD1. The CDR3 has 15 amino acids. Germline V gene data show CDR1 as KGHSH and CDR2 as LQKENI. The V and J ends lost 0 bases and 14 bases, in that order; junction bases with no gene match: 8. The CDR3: CASSPPSGQGYSLHF. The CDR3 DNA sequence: TGTGCCAGCTCACCACCATCGGGACAGGGCTATTCCCTCCACTTT.

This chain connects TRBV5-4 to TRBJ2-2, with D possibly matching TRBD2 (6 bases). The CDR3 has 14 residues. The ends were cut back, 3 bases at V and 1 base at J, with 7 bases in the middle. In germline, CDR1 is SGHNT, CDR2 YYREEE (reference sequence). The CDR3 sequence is CASSSRGNTGELFF. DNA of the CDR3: TGTGCCAGCAGCTCGCGGGGGAACACCGGGGAGCTGTTTTTT.

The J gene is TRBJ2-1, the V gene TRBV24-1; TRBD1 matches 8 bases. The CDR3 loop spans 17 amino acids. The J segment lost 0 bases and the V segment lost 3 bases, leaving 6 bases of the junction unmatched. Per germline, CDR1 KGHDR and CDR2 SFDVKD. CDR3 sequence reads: CATSDPRGRSSYNEQFF. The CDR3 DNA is TGTGCCACCAGTGATCCCAGGGGGCGGAGCTCCTACAATGAGCAGTTCTTC.

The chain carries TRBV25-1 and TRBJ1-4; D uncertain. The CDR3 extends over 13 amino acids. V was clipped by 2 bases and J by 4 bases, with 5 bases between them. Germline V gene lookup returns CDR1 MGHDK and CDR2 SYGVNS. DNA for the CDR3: TGTGCCAGCAGTGAACAGATTAATGAAAAACTGTTTTTT. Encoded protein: CASSEQINEKLFF. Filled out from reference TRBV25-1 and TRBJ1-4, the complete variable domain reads EADIYQTPRYLVIGTGKKITLECSQTMGHDKMYWYQQDPGMELHLIHYSYGVNSTEKGDLSSESTVSRIRTEHFPLTLESARPSHTSQYLCASSEQINEKLFFGSGTQLSVL.

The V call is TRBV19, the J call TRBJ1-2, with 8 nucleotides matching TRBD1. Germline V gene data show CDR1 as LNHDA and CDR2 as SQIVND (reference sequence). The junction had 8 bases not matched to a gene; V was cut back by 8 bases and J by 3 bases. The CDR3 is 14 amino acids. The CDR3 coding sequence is TGTGCCAGTTCTCCCCGGACAGGGTACTATGGCTACACCTTC. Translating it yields CASSPRTGYYGYTF.